These T cell receptor beta chains were read from a single sample in a study of T cell responses to AZD1222 COVID-19 vaccine. Clones were read by immunoSEQ multiplex PCR, and TCRdb kept only the in-frame ones, dropping some. This sample yields some 150,000 clones, of which approximately 90% are seen a single time; 5.2% belongs to the top ten. The specimen was peripheral blood, collected on day 0 of AZD1222 vaccination. These receptors all come from an adult in good health. Each CDR3 is given with its conserved first and last residue. The D gene is left open where the match is weak. A clone size is listed for some rows: how often the clone was seen (once, few, many), or a class if it is expanded.

V gene: TRBV13; clone size: .; J gene: TRBJ2-5; D gene: .; CDR3 DNA: TGTGCCAGCAGCTTATGGAAGCGTAGGGAAGTTACCCAGTACTTC; CDR3 protein: CASSLWKRREVTQYF
V gene: TRBV7-2; clone size: .; J gene: TRBJ1-4; D gene: TRBD1; CDR3 DNA: TGTGCCAGCAGCTTAGAAGGGACAGGGCTAAAACTGTTTTTT; CDR3 protein: CASSLEGTGLKLFF
V gene: TRBV4-1; clone size: .; J gene: TRBJ2-3; D gene: TRBD2; CDR3 DNA: TGCGCCAGCAGCCTGGGAGGGCAGCAGTATTTT; CDR3 protein: CASSLGGQQYF
V gene: TRBV19; clone size: .; J gene: TRBJ1-5; D gene: .; CDR3 DNA: TGTGCCAGTATCCAAGGGGGGCGCAATCAGCCCCAGCATTTT; CDR3 protein: CASIQGGRNQPQHF
V gene: TRBV7-8; clone size: .; J gene: TRBJ1-5; D gene: TRBD1; CDR3 DNA: TGTGCCAGCAGCCCAAAAAGGGGGCGCTTAGGGCCCCAGCATTTT; CDR3 protein: CASSPKRGRLGPQHF
V gene: TRBV20-1; clone size: .; J gene: TRBJ1-1; D gene: .; CDR3 DNA: TGCAGTGCTAGTCTTCGGGCTTTCTTT; CDR3 protein: CSASLRAFF
V gene: TRBV2; clone size: once; J gene: TRBJ2-7; D gene: .; CDR3 DNA: TGTGCCAGCCGTGAAGGGACAATTTCCTACGAGCAGTACTTC; CDR3 protein: CASREGTISYEQYF
V gene: TRBV11-2; clone size: .; J gene: TRBJ1-1; D gene: .; CDR3 DNA: TGTGCCAGCAGCTCACGCGAGCGGAATGAAGCTTTCTTT; CDR3 protein: CASSSRERNEAFF
V gene: TRBV29-1; clone size: once; J gene: TRBJ1-4; D gene: .; CDR3 DNA: TGCAGCGTCGCTACTGGGGGGTATAATGAAAAACTGTTTTTT; CDR3 protein: CSVATGGYNEKLFF
V gene: TRBV7-2; clone size: .; J gene: TRBJ2-1; D gene: .; CDR3 DNA: TGTGCCAGCAGCCCACGGGGGCCCTCCTACAATGAGCAGTTCTTC; CDR3 protein: CASSPRGPSYNEQFF
V gene: TRBV5-5; clone size: .; J gene: TRBJ1-1; D gene: .; CDR3 DNA: TGTGCCAGCAGCTTAGGGCCCGTTAGCGTCACTGAAGCTTTCTTT; CDR3 protein: CASSLGPVSVTEAFF
V gene: TRBV4-2; clone size: once; J gene: TRBJ1-1; D gene: .; CDR3 DNA: TGTGCCAGCAGCCAAGATCTCGGGGGGCGGGCTGAAGCTTTCTTT; CDR3 protein: CASSQDLGGRAEAFF
V gene: TRBV9; clone size: .; J gene: TRBJ2-2; D gene: .; CDR3 DNA: TGTGCCAGCGGAGGGGGGACCTCGAACACCGGGGAGCTGTTTTTT; CDR3 protein: CASGGGTSNTGELFF
V gene: TRBV19; clone size: .; J gene: TRBJ1-1; D gene: .; CDR3 DNA: TGTGCCAGTAGTATCCGGGGGGACGCTGAAGCTTTCTTT; CDR3 protein: CASSIRGDAEAFF
V gene: TRBV6-5; clone size: .; J gene: TRBJ1-5; D gene: .; CDR3 DNA: TGTGCCAGCAGCCTTGACAGGTTGAATTTACAGCCCCAGCATTTT; CDR3 protein: CASSLDRLNLQPQHF
V gene: TRBV7-6; clone size: .; J gene: TRBJ1-1; D gene: .; CDR3 DNA: TGTGCCAGCAGCACCGGATCCATGAACACTGAAGCTTTCTTT; CDR3 protein: CASSTGSMNTEAFF
V gene: TRBV28; clone size: .; J gene: TRBJ1-5; D gene: .; CDR3 DNA: TGTGCCACCTTCCTGGGGATCCCGGGGAGTAGTCAGCCCCAGCATTTT; CDR3 protein: CATFLGIPGSSQPQHF
V gene: TRBV18; clone size: .; J gene: TRBJ1-1; D gene: .; CDR3 DNA: TGTGCCAGCTCACGTACGGGTCAGAACACTGAAGCTTTCTTT; CDR3 protein: CASSRTGQNTEAFF
V gene: TRBV24-1; clone size: once; J gene: TRBJ2-1; D gene: .; CDR3 DNA: TGTGCCACAACTTCTCGGCCCGCCAATGAGCAGTTCTTC; CDR3 protein: CATTSRPANEQFF
V gene: TRBV6-2/TRBV6-3; clone size: .; J gene: TRBJ1-5; D gene: TRBD1; CDR3 DNA: TGTGCCAGCAGTAGGACAGGATTAGATCAGCCCCAGCATTTT; CDR3 protein: CASSRTGLDQPQHF
V gene: TRBV6-5; clone size: .; J gene: TRBJ1-2; D gene: .; CDR3 DNA: TGTGCCAGCAGAGCAACAGGGCGCGGTGGCTACACCTTC; CDR3 protein: CASRATGRGGYTF
V gene: TRBV2; clone size: .; J gene: TRBJ2-7; D gene: .; CDR3 DNA: TGTGCCAGCAGACAGTCCCCAGGCGGGTACGAGCAGTACTTC; CDR3 protein: CASRQSPGGYEQYF
V gene: TRBV14; clone size: .; J gene: TRBJ2-1; D gene: .; CDR3 DNA: TGTGCCAGCAGCCAAGGCGTCCACCTTTACAATGAGCAGTTCTTC; CDR3 protein: CASSQGVHLYNEQFF
V gene: TRBV2; clone size: once; J gene: TRBJ2-7; D gene: .; CDR3 DNA: TGTGCCAGCTCAGGGACATCTAACTACGAGCAGTACTTC; CDR3 protein: CASSGTSNYEQYF
V gene: TRBV19; clone size: .; J gene: TRBJ1-2; D gene: TRBD1; CDR3 DNA: TGTGCCAGTAGTCCTCAACAGGGGGACTATGGCTACACCTTC; CDR3 protein: CASSPQQGDYGYTF
V gene: TRBV10-2; clone size: .; J gene: TRBJ1-2; D gene: TRBD1; CDR3 DNA: TGCGCCACTATGGACAGGGGGCATGGCTACACCTTC; CDR3 protein: CATMDRGHGYTF
V gene: TRBV15; clone size: .; J gene: TRBJ2-1; D gene: .; CDR3 DNA: TGTGCCACCAACGGGGGATACAATGAGCAGTTCTTC; CDR3 protein: CATNGGYNEQFF
V gene: TRBV14; clone size: once; J gene: TRBJ2-7; D gene: .; CDR3 DNA: TGTGCCAGCAGCCACAGAGAGGGGTACAGCGAGCAGTACTTC; CDR3 protein: CASSHREGYSEQYF
V gene: TRBV3-1/TRBV3-2; clone size: .; J gene: TRBJ2-3; D gene: TRBD2; CDR3 DNA: TGTGCCAGCAGCCAGGGCGGGAGGTGGGGTAGAGATACGCAGTATTTT; CDR3 protein: CASSQGGRWGRDTQYF
V gene: TRBV5-1; clone size: .; J gene: TRBJ1-1; D gene: .; CDR3 DNA: TGCGCCAGCAGCCCGGGCCCCGGGACGAACACTGAAGCTTTCTTT; CDR3 protein: CASSPGPGTNTEAFF
V gene: TRBV4-3; clone size: .; J gene: TRBJ1-1; D gene: .; CDR3 DNA: TGCGCCAGCAGCCATGAGCCCGACGGAAACACTGAAGCTTTCTTT; CDR3 protein: CASSHEPDGNTEAFF
V gene: TRBV25-1; clone size: .; J gene: TRBJ2-1; D gene: TRBD2; CDR3 DNA: TGTGCCAGCAGTGAGACTAGCGGAACCTACAATGAGCAGTTCTTC; CDR3 protein: CASSETSGTYNEQFF
V gene: TRBV3-1/TRBV3-2; clone size: .; J gene: TRBJ2-7; D gene: .; CDR3 DNA: TGTGCCAGCAGCCCTCCCCCGGGGGCCGGGGAGGGTTCCTACGAGCAGTACTTC; CDR3 protein: CASSPPPGAGEGSYEQYF
V gene: TRBV7-8; clone size: .; J gene: TRBJ1-5; D gene: .; CDR3 DNA: TGTGCCAGCAGCTTAGAGGAGGGTCAGCCCCAGCATTTT; CDR3 protein: CASSLEEGQPQHF
V gene: TRBV28; clone size: .; J gene: TRBJ2-7; D gene: .; CDR3 DNA: TGTGCCGGGGGAAGTAGCTCCTACGAGCAGTACTTC; CDR3 protein: CAGGSSSYEQYF
V gene: TRBV7-9; clone size: .; J gene: TRBJ1-6; D gene: TRBD1; CDR3 DNA: TGTGCCAGCAGCCAGTTCGGACAGGGGGTTGAGAATTCACCCCTCCACTTT; CDR3 protein: CASSQFGQGVENSPLHF
V gene: TRBV27; clone size: .; J gene: TRBJ1-2; D gene: .; CDR3 DNA: TGTGCCAGCAGTTTTTGGGCAGAACGGGGCTACACCTTC; CDR3 protein: CASSFWAERGYTF
V gene: TRBV18; clone size: once; J gene: TRBJ1-2; D gene: .; CDR3 DNA: TGTGCCAGCTCACCGGCGGGGGATCGTGGCTACACCTTC; CDR3 protein: CASSPAGDRGYTF
V gene: TRBV7-2; clone size: .; J gene: TRBJ1-2; D gene: .; CDR3 DNA: TGTGCCAGCAGCTGGGGGGGGAGCTATGGCTACACCTTC; CDR3 protein: CASSWGGSYGYTF
V gene: TRBV7-2; clone size: .; J gene: TRBJ2-7; D gene: TRBD2; CDR3 DNA: TGTGCCAGCAGCACATCTAGCGGGAGTGTCTACGAGCAGTACTTC; CDR3 protein: CASSTSSGSVYEQYF
V gene: TRBV7-3; clone size: .; J gene: TRBJ1-1; D gene: .; CDR3 DNA: TGTGCCAGCAGCGAAACAGGGAACACTGAAGCTTTCTTT; CDR3 protein: CASSETGNTEAFF
V gene: TRBV7-3; clone size: .; J gene: TRBJ2-1; D gene: TRBD1; CDR3 DNA: TGTGCCAGCAGCTTAAAATCCAGGGACAGTGAGCAGTTCTTC; CDR3 protein: CASSLKSRDSEQFF
V gene: TRBV9; clone size: once; J gene: TRBJ1-4; D gene: .; CDR3 DNA: TGTGCCAGCAGCGCCCGGGGAGAACTGTTTTTT; CDR3 protein: CASSARGELFF